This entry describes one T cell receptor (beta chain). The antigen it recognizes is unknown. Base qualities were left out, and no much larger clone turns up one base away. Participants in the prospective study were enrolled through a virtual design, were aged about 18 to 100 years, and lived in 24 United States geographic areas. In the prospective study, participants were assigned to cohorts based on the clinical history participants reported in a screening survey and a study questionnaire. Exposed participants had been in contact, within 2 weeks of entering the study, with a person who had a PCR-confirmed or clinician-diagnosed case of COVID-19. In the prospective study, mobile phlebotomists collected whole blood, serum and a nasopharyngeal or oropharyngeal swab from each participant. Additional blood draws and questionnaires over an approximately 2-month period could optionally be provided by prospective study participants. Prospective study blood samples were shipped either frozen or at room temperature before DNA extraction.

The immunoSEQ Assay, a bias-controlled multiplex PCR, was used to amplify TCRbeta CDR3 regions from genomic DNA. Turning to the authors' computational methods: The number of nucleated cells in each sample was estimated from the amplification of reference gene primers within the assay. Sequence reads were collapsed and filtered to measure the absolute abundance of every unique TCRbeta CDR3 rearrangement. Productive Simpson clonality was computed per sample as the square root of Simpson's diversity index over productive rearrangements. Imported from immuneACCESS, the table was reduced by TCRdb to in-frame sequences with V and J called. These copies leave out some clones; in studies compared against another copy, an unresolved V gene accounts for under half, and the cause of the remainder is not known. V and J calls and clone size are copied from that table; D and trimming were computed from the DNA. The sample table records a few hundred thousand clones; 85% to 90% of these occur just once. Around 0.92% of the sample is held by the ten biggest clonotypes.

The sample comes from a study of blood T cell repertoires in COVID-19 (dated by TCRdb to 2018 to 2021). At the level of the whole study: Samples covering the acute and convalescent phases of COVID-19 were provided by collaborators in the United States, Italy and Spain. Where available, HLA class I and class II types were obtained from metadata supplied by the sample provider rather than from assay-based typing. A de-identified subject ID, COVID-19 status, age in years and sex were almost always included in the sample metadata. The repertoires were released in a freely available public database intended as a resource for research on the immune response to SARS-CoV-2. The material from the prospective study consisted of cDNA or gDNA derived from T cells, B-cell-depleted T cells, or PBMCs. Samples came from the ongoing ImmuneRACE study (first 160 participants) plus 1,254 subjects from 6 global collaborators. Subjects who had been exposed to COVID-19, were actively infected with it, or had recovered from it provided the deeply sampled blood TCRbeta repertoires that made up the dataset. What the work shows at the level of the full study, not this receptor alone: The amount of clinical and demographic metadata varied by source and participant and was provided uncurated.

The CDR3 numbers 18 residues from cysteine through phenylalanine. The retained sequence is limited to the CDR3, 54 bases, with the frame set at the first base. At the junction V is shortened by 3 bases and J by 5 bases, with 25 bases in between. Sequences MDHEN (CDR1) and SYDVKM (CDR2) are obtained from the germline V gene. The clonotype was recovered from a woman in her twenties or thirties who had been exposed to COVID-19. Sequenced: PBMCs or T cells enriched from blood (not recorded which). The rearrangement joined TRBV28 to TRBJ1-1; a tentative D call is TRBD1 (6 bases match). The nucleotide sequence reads TGTGCCAGCAGTTTCGGGACAAGAAAGGGGAGGGATAAGACTGAAGCTTTCTTT. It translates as CASSFGTRKGRDKTEAFF. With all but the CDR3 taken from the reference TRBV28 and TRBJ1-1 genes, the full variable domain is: DVKVTQSSRYLVKRTGEKVFLECVQDMDHENMFWYRQDPGLGLRLIYFSYDVKMKEKGDIPEGYSVSREKKERFSLILESASTNQTSMYLCASSFGTRKGRDKTEAFFGQGTRLTVV.